This T cell receptor beta chain was observed in a study of CD8 T cells in Susac syndrome. With random hexamers, reverse transcription was performed on about 0.5 to 1 ug of RNA. TCRdb used MiXCR to reprocess the immunoSEQ multiplex PCR reads, holding one entry per CDR3 protein. The sample holds over 150,000 distinct CDR3 sequences; approximately 95% are singletons and the top ten take around 0.1%. The CDR3 covers 15 residues. V dropped 0 bases and J dropped 4 bases, with 13 bases sitting between them. CDR1 and CDR2 (germline): SGHRS, YFSETQ. The TCR comes from a human donor with multiple sclerosis. Sequencing was performed on CD4+ T cells from PBMCs. The V call is TRBV5-1, the J call TRBJ1-2; no definite D call. The CDR3 region is CASSLVAGGSYGYTF. DNA of the CDR3: TGCGCCAGCAGCTTGGTGGCCGGAGGTAGCTATGGCTACACCTTC.